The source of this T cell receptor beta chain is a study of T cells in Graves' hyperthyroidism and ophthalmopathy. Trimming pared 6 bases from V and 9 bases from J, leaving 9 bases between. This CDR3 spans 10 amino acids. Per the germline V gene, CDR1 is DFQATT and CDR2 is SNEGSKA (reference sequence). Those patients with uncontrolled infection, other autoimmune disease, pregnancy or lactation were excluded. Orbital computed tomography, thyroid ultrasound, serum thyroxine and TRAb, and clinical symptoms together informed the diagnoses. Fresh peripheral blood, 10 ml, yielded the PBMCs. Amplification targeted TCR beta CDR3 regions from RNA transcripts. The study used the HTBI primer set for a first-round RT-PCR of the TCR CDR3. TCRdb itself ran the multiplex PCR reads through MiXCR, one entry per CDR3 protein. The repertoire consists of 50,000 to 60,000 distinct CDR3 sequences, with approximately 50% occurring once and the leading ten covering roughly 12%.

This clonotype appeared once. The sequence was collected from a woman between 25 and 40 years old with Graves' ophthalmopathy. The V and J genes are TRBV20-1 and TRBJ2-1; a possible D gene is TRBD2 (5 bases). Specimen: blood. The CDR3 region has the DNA TGCAGTGCGAGGGCCGTTGAGCAGTTCTTC. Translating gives CSARAVEQFF.